What follows is one T cell receptor beta chain and its context. Germline and junction disagree at one end, which may indicate a read error. The CDR3 runs 11 residues. CDR1 and CDR2 (germline): SNHLY, FYNNEI. These data belong to a study of blood T cell repertoires in COVID-19. Authors' analysis steps: Reference gene primer amplification in the assay estimated nucleated cell counts. Profiled with immunoSEQ multiplex PCR; TCRdb holds only in-frame clones, not every one. That table furnishes V, J and clone size, whereas the DNA furnished D and trimming. The repertoire includes 150,000 to 200,000 clones, 85% to 90% of them detected once, and roughly 7% sits in the top ten.

This sequence originates from a woman of 80 years or more in a cohort sampled during active or convalescent COVID-19. Sequenced material: peripheral blood. The V call is TRBV2, the J call TRBJ1-2, with TRBD1 as a possible D gene (6 bases). DNA for the CDR3: TGTGCCAGTCAGGGGCAGCTCAAGGTTTCCTTC. Its protein is CASQGQLKVSF.